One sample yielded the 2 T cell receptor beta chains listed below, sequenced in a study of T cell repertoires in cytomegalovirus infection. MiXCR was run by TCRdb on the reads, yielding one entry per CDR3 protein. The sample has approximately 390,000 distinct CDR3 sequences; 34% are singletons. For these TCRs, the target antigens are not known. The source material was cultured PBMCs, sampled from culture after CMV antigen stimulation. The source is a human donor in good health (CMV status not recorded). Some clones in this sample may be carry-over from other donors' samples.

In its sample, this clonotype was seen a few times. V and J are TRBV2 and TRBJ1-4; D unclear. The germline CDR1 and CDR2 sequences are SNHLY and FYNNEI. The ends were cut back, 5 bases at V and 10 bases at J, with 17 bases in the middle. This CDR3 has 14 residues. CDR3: CASSIGVGLGKLFF. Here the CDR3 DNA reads TGTGCCAGCAGTATCGGTGTGGGCCTCGGAAAACTGTTTTTT.

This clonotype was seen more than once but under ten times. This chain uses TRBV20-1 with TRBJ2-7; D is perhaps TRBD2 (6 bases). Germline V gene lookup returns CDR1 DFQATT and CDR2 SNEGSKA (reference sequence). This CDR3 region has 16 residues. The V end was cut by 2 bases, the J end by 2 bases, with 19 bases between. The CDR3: CSARTTPGLSAYEQYF. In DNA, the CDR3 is TGCAGTGCTAGAACAACGCCGGGACTTAGCGCCTACGAGCAGTACTTC.